This passage covers 21 T cell receptor beta chains from one sample sequenced in a study of T cell responses to AZD1222 COVID-19 vaccine. The protocol was immunoSEQ multiplex PCR, while the TCRdb copy is restricted to in-frame clones and leaves out a portion. The repertoire holds roughly 93,000 clones, roughly nine tenths seen once, with around 1.6% in the top ten. Sequencing used peripheral blood, obtained on day 0 of AZD1222 vaccination. All receptors derive from an adult in good health.

The chain carries TRBV11-3 and TRBJ2-1; the match to TRBD2 covers 9 bases. V dropped 2 bases and J dropped 1; count of bases not matched to a gene: 0. There are 15 residues in the CDR3. Germline V CDR1 and CDR2: SGHNT, YENEEA. Written as DNA, the CDR3 is TGTGCCAGCAGCTTAACTAGCGGGTCCTACAATGAGCAGTTCTTC. It translates to CASSLTSGSYNEQFF.

V gene TRBV7-9 combines with J gene TRBJ2-7, with TRBD1 matching 8 bases. J was trimmed by 2 bases and V by 4 bases; bases with no gene match: 4. CDR1 is SEHNR and CDR2 is FQNEAQ in the germline V gene (reference sequence). The CDR3 is 14 amino acids. The CDR3: CASSSPQGAYEQYF. In DNA, the CDR3 is TGTGCCAGCAGCTCCCCACAGGGGGCCTACGAGCAGTACTTC.

The chain employs TRBV4-1 and TRBJ1-2, with 8 positions matching TRBD1. This CDR3 comprises 13 residues. The trim removed 2 bases at V and 6 bases at J, leaving 2 bases unmatched. Germline V gene sequence: CDR1 MGHRA, CDR2 YSYEKL. The DNA of the CDR3 is TGCGCCAGCAGCCAACGGACAGGGAATGGCTACACCTTC. Translation: CASSQRTGNGYTF.

About this clone: Other DNA sequences in this specimen translate into the identical CDR3. The rearrangement joins TRBV7-2 to TRBJ2-2; D is possibly TRBD2 (6 bases). Germline V CDR1 and CDR2: SGHTA, FQGNSA. This CDR3 spans 15 amino acids. With 0 bases removed from V and 4 bases from J, the gap between germline ends came to 9 bases. CDR3 nucleotides: TGTGCCAGCAGCTTAGCGGGAGGTGGCACCGGGGAGCTGTTTTTT. This codes for CASSLAGGGTGELFF. Combining the CDR3 with reference TRBV7-2 and TRBJ2-2 gives the whole variable domain GAGVSQSPSNKVTEKGKDVELRCDPISGHTALYWYRQSLGQGLEFLIYFQGNSAPDKSGLPSDRFSAERTGGSVSTLTIQRTQQEDSAVYLCASSLAGGGTGELFFGEGSRLTVL.

The gene calls are TRBV5-1 and TRBJ2-1; no reliable D call. The CDR3 totals 14 residues. Trimming removed 0 bases from V and 0 bases from J, with 4 bases in between. Germline V gene sequence: CDR1 SGHRS, CDR2 YFSETQ. Written as DNA, the CDR3 is TGCGCCAGCAGCTTGGCGCCCTCCTACAATGAGCAGTTCTTC. Translated: CASSLAPSYNEQFF. Drawing the rest from reference TRBV5-1 and TRBJ2-1, the complete variable domain is KAGVTQTPRYLIKTRGQQVTLSCSPISGHRSVSWYQQTPGQGLQFLFEYFSETQRNKGNFPGRFSGRQFSNSRSEMNVSTLELGDSALYLCASSLAPSYNEQFFGPGTRLTVL.

The rearrangement joins TRBV19 to TRBJ2-2; D is possibly TRBD1 (6 bases). This CDR3 region has 13 residues. Germline V lookup: CDR1 LNHDA, CDR2 SQIVND (reference sequence). The germline V and J ends were trimmed by 8 bases and 3 bases, with 10 bases remaining between them. Here the CDR3 reads CASGGQYTGELFF. The CDR3 DNA reads TGTGCCAGTGGAGGACAGTACACCGGGGAGCTGTTTTTT.

In DNA form, the CDR3 reads TGTGCCTGGAGTGTAGGAGGGGCGAGGTCTGAAGCTTTCTTT. This translates into CAWSVGGARSEAFF. The gene calls are TRBV30 and TRBJ1-1; possible D gene TRBD1, 5 bases. Germline CDR1 and CDR2: GTSNPN and SVGIG (reference sequence). This CDR3 region has 14 residues. With 0 bases removed from V and 6 bases from J, the gap between germline ends came to 14 bases.

This clone was recorded once. The chain has TRBV10-3 and TRBJ1-3, with D possibly TRBD1 on 6 matching bases. In germline, CDR1 is ENHRY, CDR2 SYGVKD. Trimming left V 7 bases short and J 0 bases short, with 10 bases between. The CDR3 covers 14 residues. This CDR3 is CAITADSSGNTIYF. The CDR3 DNA sequence: TGTGCCATCACCGCGGACAGCTCTGGAAACACCATATATTTT.

This rearrangement joins TRBV9 to TRBJ1-3; 7 positions agree with TRBD1. This CDR3 contains 16 residues. The V gene's germline CDR1 is SGDLS and CDR2 YYNGEE. Unmatched junction bases numbered 12, after V lost 3 bases and J lost 6 bases. CDR3 loop: CASSDPEGASLNTIYF. The CDR3 DNA reads as TGTGCCAGCAGCGACCCCGAGGGGGCTAGCTTAAACACCATATATTTT.

The CDR3 region is CAWGRRRGGNTIYF. The CDR3 coding sequence is TGTGCCTGGGGAAGGCGGAGGGGAGGAAACACCATATATTTT. This rearrangement joins TRBV30 to TRBJ1-3; a possible D gene is TRBD1 (5 bases). The germline gives CDR1 GTSNPN, CDR2 SVGIG (reference sequence). CDR3 length: 14 amino acids. The V end was cut by 5 bases, the J end by 4 bases, with 15 bases between.

The genes are TRBV7-2 and TRBJ2-7; D is ambiguous. In germline, CDR1 is SGHTA, CDR2 FQGNSA. Trimming pared 1 base from V and 4 bases from J, leaving 8 bases between. This CDR3 contains 13 residues. The CDR3 is CASSLGLNYEQYF. CDR3 nucleotides: TGTGCCAGCAGCTTAGGTCTAAATTACGAGCAGTACTTC.

Details on this clone: The sample contains more than one DNA sequence encoding this CDR3. CDR3 sequence reads: CASSLRGNTIYF. CDR3 nucleotide sequence: TGTGCCAGCAGTTTAAGGGGAAACACCATATATTTT. The rearrangement joins TRBV12-3 or TRBV12-4 to TRBJ1-3; D remains ambiguous. Trimming cost V 2 bases and J 4 bases, with 3 bases left between them. The CDR3 has 12 residues.

This chain joins TRBV19 and TRBJ1-2; D remains ambiguous. Germline CDR1 LNHDA, CDR2 SQIVND (reference sequence). The V and J ends lost 7 bases and 3 bases respectively, with 12 bases between them. CDR3 size: 13 residues. DNA for the CDR3: TGTGCCAGTACCAGATCAACGTACTATGGCTACACCTTC. Translation: CASTRSTYYGYTF.

The genes are TRBV4-1 and TRBJ2-3; TRBD2 matches at 11 bases. This CDR3 is 18 amino acids long. V was clipped by 0 bases and J by 3 bases; unmatched bases: 8. In germline, CDR1 is MGHRA, CDR2 YSYEKL. The CDR3 DNA reads as TGCGCCAGCAGCCAAGAATTCACTAGCGGGGGTTTGACAGATACGCAGTATTTT. It encodes CASSQEFTSGGLTDTQYF.

This chain uses TRBV30 with TRBJ1-1; maybe TRBD1 (5 bases). The V and J ends lost 0 bases and 5 bases respectively, with 10 bases between them. The CDR3 runs to 13 residues. Germline V gives CDR1 GTSNPN, CDR2 SVGIG (reference sequence). CDR3 sequence (DNA): TGTGCCTGGAGTGTAGGACGGGGGACTGAAGCTTTCTTT. Its protein is CAWSVGRGTEAFF.

This chain joins TRBV11-2 and TRBJ1-2; weak D call: TRBD1 (5 bases). Trimming stripped 4 bases from V and 5 bases from J, with 17 bases between. The CDR3 is 15 residues long. Germline V gene data show CDR1 as SGHAT and CDR2 as FQNNGV. CDR3 DNA: TGTGCCAGCAGCTCTTACAGGTTAAGGTCTTATGGCTACACCTTC. Its protein product is CASSSYRLRSYGYTF.

This sequence joins TRBV18 and TRBJ2-3; D call uncertain. Trimming left V 3 bases short and J 2 bases short, with 3 bases between. The CDR3 length is 12 residues. The V gene's germline CDR1 is KGHSH and CDR2 LQKENI. CDR3 DNA sequence: TGTGCCAGCTCACCCCACACAGATACGCAGTATTTT. This translates into CASSPHTDTQYF.

The chain combines TRBV2 with TRBJ1-3, with 8 nucleotides matching TRBD1. CDR1 and CDR2 (germline): SNHLY, FYNNEI. The CDR3 loop spans 13 amino acids. J lost 2 bases, V lost 7 bases, and 1 base had no gene match. The CDR3 protein is CASTGQAGNTIYF. CDR3 DNA sequence: TGTGCCAGCACGGGACAGGCTGGAAACACCATATATTTT.

This chain links TRBV5-5 with TRBJ2-1; 9 bases agree with TRBD2. After removal of 0 bases from V and 9 bases from J, the junction contained 10 bases not matched to a gene. This CDR3 region has 16 residues. In germline, CDR1 is SGHKS, CDR2 YYEKEE (reference sequence). The DNA of the CDR3 is TGTGCCAGCAGCTTGGGTAGCGGGGGTTTCAAGGTTGAGCAGTTCTTC. Its protein is CASSLGSGGFKVEQFF.

CDR3 loop: CASSHKGATGNTEAFF. The CDR3 nucleotides read TGTGCCAGCAGCCACAAGGGGGCGACAGGGAACACTGAAGCTTTCTTT. The chain uses TRBV4-2 and TRBJ1-1, with TRBD1 identical over 7 bases. Losses at the gene ends were 3 bases for V and 1 base for J; bases not matched to a gene: 8. CDR3 length equals 16 residues. Germline V gives CDR1 LGHNA, CDR2 YNFKEQ.

The chain links TRBV28 to TRBJ1-1; D is uncertain. CDR3 length: 15 residues. From germline, CDR1 is MDHEN and CDR2 SYDVKM. Deletions cut 4 bases from V and 6 bases from J, with 18 bases between. CDR3 in DNA: TGTGCCAGCAGTTCGTTCTGGGGAAAAGTTGCTGAAGCTTTCTTT. It encodes CASSSFWGKVAEAFF.